This is a list of T cell receptor beta chains from one sample in a study of cytomegalovirus exposure and HLA in healthy donors. Assay used: immunoSEQ multiplex PCR; TCRdb lists only in-frame clones, some missing. Of over 150,000 clones listed, 70% to 80% are singletons. The sample consisted of PBMCs. These receptors all come from a man aged 25-45 years in good health and CMV-seropositive. Each CDR3 is given with its conserved first and last residue. Each record gives: V gene, clone size, J gene, D gene, CDR3 DNA, CDR3 protein. The D gene is left open where the match is weak. Clone sizes are given selectively: once, few, many, or a class where the clone is expanded.

TRBV7-9	once	TRBJ2-6	TRBD1	TGTGCCAGCAGCCCAGGGGGTGCTGGGGCCAACGTCCTGACTTTC	CASSPGGAGANVLTF
TRBV27	few	TRBJ2-7	TRBD2	TGTGCCAGCAGCATAGCGGGGCGCTCCTACGAGCAGTACTTC	CASSIAGRSYEQYF
TRBV6-4	once	TRBJ2-1	TRBD2	TGTGCCAGCAGCGAAGGACTAGCGGGTCACAATGAGCAGTTCTTC	CASSEGLAGHNEQFF
TRBV4-1	once	TRBJ2-5	.	TGCGCCAGCAGCCAAGATTGGTCTGGTAGCATTCCGAGGTTGGAGACCCAGTACTTC	CASSQDWSGSIPRLETQYF
TRBV4-1	.	TRBJ2-2	TRBD1	TGCGCCAGCAGCCCACGGGACAGGCGGGCCGGGGAGCTGTTTTTT	CASSPRDRRAGELFF
TRBV6-1	few	TRBJ2-1	.	TGTGCCAGCACCCTGACTCTTCGGTCATACAATGAGCAGTTCTTC	CASTLTLRSYNEQFF
TRBV6-5	once	TRBJ1-1	TRBD1	TGTGCCAGCCTGGGGAACAGGGGCACTGAAGCTTTCTTT	CASLGNRGTEAFF
TRBV4-2	.	TRBJ2-2	TRBD1	TGTGCCAGCAGCCAAGGAACCTTCAGGACAGGGAACACCGGGGAGCTGTTTTTT	CASSQGTFRTGNTGELFF
TRBV25-1	.	TRBJ1-2	TRBD1	TGTGCCAGCAGTGAATTCGGGACAGGGGAAAACTATGGCTACACCTTC	CASSEFGTGENYGYTF
TRBV19	few	TRBJ1-5	TRBD1	TGTGCCAGTAGTCGGGACAGTATCAATCAGCCCCAGCATTTT	CASSRDSINQPQHF
TRBV12-5	.	TRBJ1-4	.	TGTGCTAGTGGTTTGACAACGACAGGAGGACTGTTTTTT	CASGLTTTGGLFF
TRBV7-2	.	TRBJ1-4	TRBD1	TGTGCCAGCAGCTTTTTTAGGGACAGGGCCAATGAAAAACTGTTTTTT	CASSFFRDRANEKLFF
TRBV28	.	TRBJ1-3	TRBD1	TGTGCCAGCAGTTCAGGGGGGTCTGGAAACACCATATATTTT	CASSSGGSGNTIYF
TRBV6-4	.	TRBJ1-5	.	TGTGCCAGCAGTGAAATCCCCGGGGGCAATCAGCCCCAGCATTTT	CASSEIPGGNQPQHF
TRBV15	.	TRBJ2-1	.	TGTGCCACCAGCGAGCGGGACAATGAGCAGTTCTTC	CATSERDNEQFF
TRBV30	.	TRBJ2-1	.	TGTGCCTGGAGTCCACAGGGATTGGTGGCGAGTGAGCAGTTCTTC	CAWSPQGLVASEQFF
TRBV5-1	.	TRBJ2-7	.	TGCGCCAGCAGCTTGGCTCCGGGCGGGACGGGCGAGCAGTACTTC	CASSLAPGGTGEQYF
TRBV9	.	TRBJ2-2	TRBD2	TGTGCCAGCAGCCCCCAGTGGGGAGCGGGGGGGCACGCCGGGGAGCTGTTTTTT	CASSPQWGAGGHAGELFF
TRBV5-6	.	TRBJ1-2	.	TGTGCCAGCAGCTTGGCCGTGACTTCTGGCTACACCTTC	CASSLAVTSGYTF
TRBV4-3	.	TRBJ2-1	TRBD2	TGCGCCAGCAGCCACCTAACTAGCGGGGGGGCCGATGAGCAGTTCTTC	CASSHLTSGGADEQFF
TRBV10-1	few	TRBJ2-3	.	TGCGCCAGCAGGGGACTCTGCACAGATACGCAGTATTTT	CASRGLCTDTQYF
TRBV9	.	TRBJ1-5	TRBD1	TGTGCCAGCAGCTACGGACAGGGGGCAAGTCAGCCCCAGCATTTT	CASSYGQGASQPQHF
TRBV5-4	.	TRBJ1-5	.	TGTGCCAGCAGCTTGGATGGGGGGACGGTGAATCAGCCCCAGCATTTT	CASSLDGGTVNQPQHF
TRBV21-1	.	TRBJ2-7	.	TGTGCCAGCAAGCAGGTCGGGGGGCGCGGCGAGCAGTACTTC	CASKQVGGRGEQYF
TRBV6-1	.	TRBJ2-7	.	TGTGCCAGCAGTGAACAGACTTCTCAATCCTACGAGCAGTACTTC	CASSEQTSQSYEQYF
TRBV7-2	.	TRBJ1-5	TRBD1	TGTGCCAGCATCTCTGCAGGGGGCCAACAGCCCCAGCATTTT	CASISAGGQQPQHF
TRBV21-1	.	TRBJ1-1	.	TGTGCCAGCAGCAAAGTAATGAACACTGAAGCTTTCTTT	CASSKVMNTEAFF
TRBV15	.	TRBJ2-1	.	TGTGCCACCAGCAGTGGACTCCTCAATGAGCAGTTCTTC	CATSSGLLNEQFF
TRBV9	.	TRBJ2-3	TRBD2	TGTGCCAGCAGCGACGGACTAGCGGGTGACTACACAGATACGCAGTATTTT	CASSDGLAGDYTDTQYF
TRBV4-1	.	TRBJ2-2	.	TGCGCCAGCAGCCGGGGGGAAGGAAGCACCGGGGAGCTGTTTTTT	CASSRGEGSTGELFF
TRBV25-1	.	TRBJ2-2	TRBD2	TGTGCCAGCAGTGACCTGGGGGGAGGGCAATTTGGCGGGGAGCTGTTTTTT	CASSDLGGGQFGGELFF
TRBV27	.	TRBJ2-1	TRBD1	TGTGCCAGCAGTTTGTGGACAGGGCCCAACAATGAGCAGTTCTTC	CASSLWTGPNNEQFF
TRBV7-3	.	TRBJ1-2	.	TGTGCCAGCAGCTTAACTCCCGGGGAGTTCTTTAACTATGGCTACACCTTC	CASSLTPGEFFNYGYTF
TRBV13	.	TRBJ2-7	.	TGTGCCAGCAGCTTAGCGGGAGAGTCCTACGAGCAGTACTTC	CASSLAGESYEQYF
TRBV7-2	few	TRBJ2-7	.	TGTGCCAGCAGCTTAGGAGCTGGGCCGACCTACGAGCAGTACTTC	CASSLGAGPTYEQYF
TRBV19	.	TRBJ1-1	TRBD1	TGTGCCAGTAGTAGCGGGGTCAGGGGGGACACTGAAGCTTTCTTT	CASSSGVRGDTEAFF
TRBV5-1	.	TRBJ1-2	.	TGCGCCGGCAGCTTGAGAACGTGGCAAGATTATGGCTACACCTTC	CAGSLRTWQDYGYTF